Presented here are 4 T cell receptor beta chains from one specimen sequenced in a study of radiotherapy plus CTLA-4 blockade in lung cancer. Repertoires were generated with immunoSEQ multiplex PCR, while TCRdb's copy carries only in-frame clones and drops some. The profile shows fewer than 150,000 clones, more than 65% of them singletons. Sequencing used peripheral blood, obtained from a patient treated with radiotherapy plus ipilimumab. All receptors come from a human donor with non-small cell lung cancer who had a partial response to radiotherapy plus ipilimumab.

J is TRBJ2-2 and V is TRBV5-1; the D gene is possibly TRBD1 (6 bases). Trimming took 4 bases from V and 3 from J, leaving 13 bases between them. CDR3 length: 15 amino acids. Germline V lookup: CDR1 SGHRS, CDR2 YFSETQ. CDR3 sequence (DNA): TGCGCCAGCAGCCCGAGGACAGAATACACCGGGGAGCTGTTTTTT. Translation: CASSPRTEYTGELFF.

This clone was seen a handful of times. This chain joins TRBV28 and TRBJ2-3; D is possibly TRBD1 (5 bases). The V end lost 3 bases, the J end lost 4 bases, and 11 bases lay between the germline ends. The CDR3 totals 14 residues. Germline V lookup: CDR1 MDHEN, CDR2 SYDVKM. CDR3 DNA sequence: TGTGCCAGCAGTTTTCAGGGTACGCCAGATACGCAGTATTTT. Protein product: CASSFQGTPDTQYF.

The gene calls are TRBV11-3 and TRBJ2-2, with 7 nucleotides matching TRBD1. The V segment lost 5 bases and the J segment 6 bases; nucleotides outside the gene matches: 6. CDR1 is SGHNT and CDR2 is YENEEA in the germline V gene. CDR3 length: 14 amino acids. CDR3 region: CASSRQGRAGELFF. CDR3 in DNA: TGTGCCAGCAGCAGACAGGGTAGGGCCGGGGAGCTGTTTTTT.

In this sample, this clone turned up a few times. The chain joins TRBV4-1 to TRBJ2-1, with TRBD1 identical over 7 bases. V shed 0 bases, J shed 5 bases, and the junction held 7 bases outside the gene matches. Germline CDR1 MGHRA, CDR2 YSYEKL. The CDR3 spans 16 residues. DNA for the CDR3: TGCGCCAGCAGCCAAGATCCGGGACAGATCGACAATGAGCAGTTCTTC. Translation gives CASSQDPGQIDNEQFF.